These 16 T cell receptor beta chains were all obtained from the same sample, sequenced in a study of identical twins. TCRdb independently ran MiXCR on the 5' RACE reads; one entry per CDR3 protein. This sample has over 500,000 distinct CDR3 sequences, with approximately 22% found just once. The data were also submitted as part of a second study, on T cells expressing NK-cell markers.

Sequenced input: CD4+ T cells sorted from blood. These receptors were taken from a woman aged 18-30 years in good health.

The sample holds many counts of this clonotype. This chain joins TRBV5-1 and TRBJ1-5; D not certain. With 1 base removed from V and 4 bases from J, the gap between germline ends came to 6 bases. The CDR3 is 13 residues long. The V gene's germline CDR1 is SGHRS and CDR2 YFSETQ. The CDR3 DNA reads as TGCGCCAGCAGCTTGACGATTAATCAGCCCCAGCATTTT. This sequence encodes CASSLTINQPQHF.

This clonotype was counted only a few times. The J gene is TRBJ2-2, the V gene TRBV5-1; 7 nucleotides align to TRBD1. The germline V gene encodes CDR1 SGHRS and CDR2 YFSETQ. V lost 3 bases and J lost 0; bases outside the gene matches: 2. CDR3 length equals 15 residues. The CDR3 reads CASSWDRSNTGELFF. CDR3 sequence (DNA): TGCGCCAGCAGCTGGGACAGATCGAACACCGGGGAGCTGTTTTTT.

This clonotype has more than one count but fewer than ten. The rearrangement uses TRBV13 and TRBJ2-7, with 7 bases fitting TRBD2. Germline V CDR1 and CDR2: PRHDT, FYEKMQ (reference sequence). V lost 5 bases, J lost 0 bases, and 4 bases stayed unmatched. The CDR3 is 14 amino acids. The CDR3 DNA follows: TGTGCCAGCAGCCGCCAGCGGGACTCCTACGAGCAGTACTTC. This translates into CASSRQRDSYEQYF.

The chain employs TRBV20-1 and TRBJ2-7; the match to TRBD2 covers 9 bases. This CDR3 has 14 amino acids. V shed 5 bases, J shed 0 bases, and the junction held 5 bases outside the gene matches. CDR1 is DFQATT, CDR2 SNEGSKA, per germline (reference sequence). The CDR3 is CSAASGRLSYEQYF. The DNA for the CDR3 is TGCAGTGCTGCCAGCGGGAGGCTCTCCTACGAGCAGTACTTC.

This clonotype was detected only a few times. The J gene is TRBJ1-1, the V gene TRBV7-9; TRBD1 is a possible D gene (6 bases). This CDR3 has 16 amino acids. Between the trimmed V and J ends, which lost 5 bases and 7 bases, there was a span of 23 bases. CDR1 and CDR2 from the germline V gene are SEHNR and FQNEAQ (reference sequence). CDR3 protein: CASSPIFAGDDDEAFF. The CDR3 DNA reads as TGTGCCAGCAGCCCCATATTCGCAGGGGATGATGATGAAGCTTTCTTT.

The CDR3 loop is CASGAGAYTDTQYF. The CDR3 bases are TGTGCCAGCGGGGCGGGGGCGTACACAGATACGCAGTATTTT. This chain uses TRBV6-1 with TRBJ2-3; tentative D call: TRBD2 (7 bases). V lost 8 bases, J lost 2 bases, and 14 bases lay in between. The CDR3 loop spans 14 amino acids. From germline, CDR1 is MNHNS and CDR2 SASEGT.

The sample holds a few counts of this clonotype. The rearrangement links TRBV9 to TRBJ1-2; D gene ambiguous. Trimming left V 0 bases short and J 7 bases short, with 16 bases between. Germline-derived CDR1 and CDR2 are SGDLS and YYNGEE. This CDR3 is built from 15 residues. CDR3 loop: CASSVEVFPGSGYTF. CDR3 in DNA: TGTGCCAGCAGCGTAGAGGTGTTCCCGGGGAGTGGCTACACCTTC.

The rearrangement uses TRBV6-1 and TRBJ1-1; perhaps TRBD1 as D (5 bases). V shed 6 bases and J shed 1 base, with 21 bases lying between them. CDR1 and CDR2 (germline): MNHNS, SASEGT. The CDR3 extends over 17 amino acids. CDR3 sequence (DNA): TGTGCCAGCAGGGCAGGGACGCACCCAGAGACGAACACTGAAGCTTTCTTT. Amino acids: CASRAGTHPETNTEAFF.

The V and J genes are TRBV7-8 and TRBJ1-2; D is undetermined. The CDR3 sequence is 16 residues long. CDR1 and CDR2 from the germline V gene are SGHVS and FQNEAQ. Trimming stripped 5 bases from V and 4 bases from J, with 20 bases between. The CDR3 protein is CASSLIRSGNGYGYTF. The CDR3 nucleotides are TGTGCCAGCAGCCTCATCAGGTCGGGAAATGGCTATGGCTACACCTTC. Full variable domain (outside the CDR3, taken from reference TRBV7-8 and TRBJ1-2): GAGVSQSPRYKVAKRGQDVALRCDPISGHVSLFWYQQALGQGPEFLTYFQNEAQLDKSGLPSDRFFAERPEGSVSTLKIQRTQQEDSAVYLCASSLIRSGNGYGYTFGSGTRLTVV.

The J gene is TRBJ1-5, the V gene TRBV27; possible D gene TRBD1, 5 bases. V was pared by 9 bases and J by 6 bases, with 18 bases between. Germline loops: CDR1 MNHEY, CDR2 SMNVEV (reference sequence). The CDR3 has 14 amino acids. The CDR3 spells CASRSGTRGQPQHF. The CDR3 coding sequence is TGTGCCAGTAGATCCGGGACCCGGGGTCAGCCCCAGCATTTT.

The chain carries TRBV6-1 and TRBJ1-1, with 9 bases that match TRBD1. After removal of 6 bases from V and 5 bases from J, the junction contained 7 bases not matched to a gene. This CDR3 region has 14 residues. From germline, CDR1 is MNHNS and CDR2 SASEGT. The CDR3 sequence: CASRPRDRETEAFF. As DNA, the CDR3 is TGTGCCAGCAGACCGAGGGACAGGGAGACTGAAGCTTTCTTT.

Many counts were recorded for this clonotype. The chain is built from TRBV20-1 and TRBJ2-5, with D possibly being TRBD2 (6 bases). Trimming took off 6 bases at V and 4 bases at J, with 6 bases between the two ends. Germline-derived CDR1 and CDR2 are DFQATT and SNEGSKA (reference sequence). This CDR3 region has 10 residues. Written as DNA, the CDR3 is TGCAGTGCGGGGGGAGAGACCCAGTACTTC. It specifies CSAGGETQYF.

This chain joins TRBV6-1 and TRBJ1-1; tentatively, D is TRBD1 (6 bases). Germline loops: CDR1 MNHNS, CDR2 SASEGT. Trimming stripped 11 bases from V and 1 base from J, with 14 bases between. CDR3 size: 13 residues. Here the CDR3 DNA reads TGTGCCGCGCGGACAGCTAAGAACACTGAAGCTTTCTTT. Amino acids: CAARTAKNTEAFF.

The chain recombines TRBV9 with TRBJ2-7; D gene ambiguous. CDR3 size: 14 residues. Trimming shortened V by 0 bases and J by 2 bases, and 9 bases separated the two germline ends. Germline V lookup: CDR1 SGDLS, CDR2 YYNGEE. CDR3: CASSVGGPTYEQYF. In DNA, the CDR3 is TGTGCCAGCAGCGTAGGCGGTCCCACCTACGAGCAGTACTTC.

V usage is TRBV6-1 and J usage is TRBJ2-3, with 10 bases matching TRBD2. CDR1 and CDR2 from the germline V gene are MNHNS and SASEGT. This CDR3 is 14 amino acids long. V shed 7 bases, J shed 7 bases, and the junction held 8 bases outside the gene matches. This CDR3 is CASTPSGSFNTQYF. Written as DNA, the CDR3 is TGTGCCAGCACGCCTAGCGGGAGTTTCAATACGCAGTATTTT.

This chain joins TRBV14 and TRBJ1-5; a possible D gene is TRBD1 (6 bases). The CDR3 loop spans 16 amino acids. Germline loops: CDR1 SGHDN, CDR2 FVKESK. Trimming removed 4 bases from V and 2 bases from J, with 15 bases in between. CDR3: CASSPLQGRGNQPQHF. The CDR3 bases are TGTGCCAGCAGCCCGTTACAGGGACGTGGCAATCAGCCCCAGCATTTT.